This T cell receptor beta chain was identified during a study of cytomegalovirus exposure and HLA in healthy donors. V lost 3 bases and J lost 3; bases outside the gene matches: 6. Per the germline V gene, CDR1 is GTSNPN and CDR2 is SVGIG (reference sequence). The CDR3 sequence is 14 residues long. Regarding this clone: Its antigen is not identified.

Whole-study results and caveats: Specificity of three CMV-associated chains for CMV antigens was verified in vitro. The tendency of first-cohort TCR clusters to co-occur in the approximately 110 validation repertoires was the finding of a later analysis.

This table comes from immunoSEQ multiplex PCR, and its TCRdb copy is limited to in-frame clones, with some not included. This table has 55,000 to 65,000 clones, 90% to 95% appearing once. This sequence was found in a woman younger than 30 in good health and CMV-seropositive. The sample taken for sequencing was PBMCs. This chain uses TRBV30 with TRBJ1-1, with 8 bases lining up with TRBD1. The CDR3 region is CAWRQGARDTEAFF. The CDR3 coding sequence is TGTGCCTGGAGGCAGGGGGCGAGGGACACTGAAGCTTTCTTT.